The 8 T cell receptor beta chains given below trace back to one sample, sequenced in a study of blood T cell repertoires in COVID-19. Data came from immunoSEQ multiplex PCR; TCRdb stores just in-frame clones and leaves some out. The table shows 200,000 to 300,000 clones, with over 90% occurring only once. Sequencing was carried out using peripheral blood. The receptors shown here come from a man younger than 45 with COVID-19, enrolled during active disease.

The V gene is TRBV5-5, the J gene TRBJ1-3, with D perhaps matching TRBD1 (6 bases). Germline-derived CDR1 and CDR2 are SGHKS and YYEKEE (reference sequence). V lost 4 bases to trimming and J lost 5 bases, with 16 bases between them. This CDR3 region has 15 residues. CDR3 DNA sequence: TGTGCCAGCAGCCTTACAGGGAATCTAAGAAACACCATATATTTT. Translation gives CASSLTGNLRNTIYF. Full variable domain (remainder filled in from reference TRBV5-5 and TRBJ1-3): DAGVTQSPTHLIKTRGQQVTLRCSPISGHKSVSWYQQVLGQGPQFIFQYYEKEERGRGNFPDRFSARQFPNYSSELNVNALLLGDSALYLCASSLTGNLRNTIYFGEGSWLTVV.

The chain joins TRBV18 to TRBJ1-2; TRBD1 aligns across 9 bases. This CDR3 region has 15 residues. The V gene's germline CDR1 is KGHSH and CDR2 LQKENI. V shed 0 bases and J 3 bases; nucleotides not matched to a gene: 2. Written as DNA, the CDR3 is TGTGCCAGCTCACCACCGGGACAGGGAGACTATGGCTACACCTTC. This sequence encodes CASSPPGQGDYGYTF. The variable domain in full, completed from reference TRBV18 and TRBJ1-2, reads NAGVMQNPRHLVRRRGQEARLRCSPMKGHSHVYWYRQLPEEGLKFMVYLQKENIIDESGMPKERFSAEFPKEGPSILRIQQVVRGDSAAYFCASSPPGQGDYGYTFGSGTRLTVV.

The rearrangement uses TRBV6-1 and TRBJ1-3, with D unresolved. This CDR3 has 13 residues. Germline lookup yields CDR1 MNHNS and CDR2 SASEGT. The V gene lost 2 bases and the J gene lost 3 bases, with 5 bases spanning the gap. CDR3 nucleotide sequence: TGTGCCAGCAGTGAAATAGATGGAAACACCATATATTTT. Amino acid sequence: CASSEIDGNTIYF.

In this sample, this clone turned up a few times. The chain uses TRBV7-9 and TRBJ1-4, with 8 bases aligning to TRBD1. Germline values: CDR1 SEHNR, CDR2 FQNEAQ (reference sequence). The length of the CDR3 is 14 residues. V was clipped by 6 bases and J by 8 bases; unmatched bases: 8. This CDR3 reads CASRSTGGEEKLFF. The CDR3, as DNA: TGTGCCAGCAGATCTACAGGGGGTGAGGAAAAACTGTTTTTT. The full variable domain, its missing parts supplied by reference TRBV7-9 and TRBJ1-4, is DTGVSQNPRHKITKRGQNVTFRCDPISEHNRLYWYRQTLGQGPEFLTYFQNEAQLEKSRLLSDRFSAERPKGSFSTLEIQRTEQGDSAMYLCASRSTGGEEKLFFGSGTQLSVL.

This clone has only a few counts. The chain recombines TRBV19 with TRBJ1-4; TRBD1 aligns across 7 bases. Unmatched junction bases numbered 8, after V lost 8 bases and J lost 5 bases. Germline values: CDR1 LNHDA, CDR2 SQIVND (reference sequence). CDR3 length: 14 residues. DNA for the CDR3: TGTGCCAGTCGTCGGGACAGCCGGAATGAAAAACTGTTTTTT. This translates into CASRRDSRNEKLFF.

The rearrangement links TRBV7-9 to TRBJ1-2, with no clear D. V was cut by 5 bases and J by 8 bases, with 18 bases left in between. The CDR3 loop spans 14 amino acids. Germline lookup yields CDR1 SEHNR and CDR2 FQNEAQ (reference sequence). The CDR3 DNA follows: TGTGCCAGCAGCCCCTACGGACTCTCGGGAGGCTACACCTTC. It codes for CASSPYGLSGGYTF.

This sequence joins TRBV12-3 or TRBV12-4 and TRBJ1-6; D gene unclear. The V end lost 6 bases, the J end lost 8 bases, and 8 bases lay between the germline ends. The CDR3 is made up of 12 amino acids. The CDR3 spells CASRLSDSPLHF. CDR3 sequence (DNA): TGTGCCAGCAGGCTCAGCGATTCACCCCTCCACTTT.

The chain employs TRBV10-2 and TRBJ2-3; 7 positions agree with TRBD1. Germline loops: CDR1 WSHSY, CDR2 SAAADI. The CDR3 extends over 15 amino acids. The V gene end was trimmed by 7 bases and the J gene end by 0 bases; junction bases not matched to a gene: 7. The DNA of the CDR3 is TGCGCCAGCATAACCGACAGGGAGAGCACAGATACGCAGTATTTT. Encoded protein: CASITDRESTDTQYF.